This TCR beta chain was profiled in a study of PD-1 blockade in classical Hodgkin lymphoma. Points from the study as a whole: Patients who began taking nivolumab under 1 year after ASCT were left out.

Exposure to brentuximab vedotin varied, and each patient had relapsed following autologous stem cell transplantation. Patients' outcomes at their best amounted to complete response, partial response or progressive disease. Turning to this clone: Antigen specificity is unknown.

The germline V gene has CDR1 SGHKS and CDR2 YYEKEE (reference sequence). The germline V and J ends were trimmed by 4 bases and 8 bases, with 15 bases remaining between them. This CDR3 is built from 14 residues. Clones were sequenced by immunoSEQ multiplex PCR, and TCRdb holds only the in-frame ones, with some missing. Of roughly 15,000 clones in the sample, 82% were seen once. The clonotype originates from a human donor with classical Hodgkin lymphoma. The chain recombines TRBV5-5 with TRBJ1-4; D is unresolved. Material: peripheral blood mononuclear cells (PBMCs), obtained at baseline. The CDR3 region has the DNA TGTGCCAGCAGCAACGTGGTTGGTGGAGAAAAACTGTTTTTT. Its translation is CASSNVVGGEKLFF.